Described below is a single T cell receptor (beta chain) sequence and its context. Its antigen is unknown. It was with 60 Vbeta and 13 Jbeta primers that the PCR ran. Per the study methods: About 12 million of the about 80 million unique TCR beta chains counted in a later analysis were shared. TCRdb's copy holds only in-frame clones and misses some; the assay was immunoSEQ multiplex PCR. D and trimming come from the DNA, and the V and J calls and clone size come from that table. The top ten hold roughly a tenth of the sample, which has about 89,000 clones, about 75% seen once. These data are taken from a study of cytomegalovirus exposure and HLA in healthy donors. Study outcomes and limitations: A later analysis showed HLA-associated TCR beta chains outstripping equally common others in clonal expansion. Rare sequences made up most TCRs, while some public TCRs were found in many donors. HLA allele associations emerged for around 16,000 TCR beta sequences in a later analysis, at 0.05 false discovery rate.

The CDR3 runs to 15 residues. V lost 0 bases, J lost 3 bases, and 4 bases stayed unmatched. The V gene's germline CDR1 is SGDLS and CDR2 YYNGEE. Sequencing was done on a sample of PBMCs. This clonotype was sampled from a man aged 25 to 45 in good health and CMV-seropositive. The chain employs TRBV9 and TRBJ2-7; 9 positions match TRBD2. Here the CDR3 DNA reads TGTGCCAGCAGCGTAGAGGGCGGGGGGGACTACGAGCAGTACTTC. Residues: CASSVEGGGDYEQYF.